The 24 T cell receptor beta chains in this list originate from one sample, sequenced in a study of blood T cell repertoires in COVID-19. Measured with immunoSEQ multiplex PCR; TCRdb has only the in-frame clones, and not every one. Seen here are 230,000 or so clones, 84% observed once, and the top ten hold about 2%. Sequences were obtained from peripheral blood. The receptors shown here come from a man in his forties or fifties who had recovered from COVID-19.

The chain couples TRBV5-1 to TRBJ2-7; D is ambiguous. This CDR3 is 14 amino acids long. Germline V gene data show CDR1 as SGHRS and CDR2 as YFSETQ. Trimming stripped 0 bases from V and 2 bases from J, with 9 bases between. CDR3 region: CASSLGPNTYEQYF. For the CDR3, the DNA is TGCGCCAGCAGCTTGGGTCCTAATACCTACGAGCAGTACTTC. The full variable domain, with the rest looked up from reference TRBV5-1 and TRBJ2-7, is KAGVTQTPRYLIKTRGQQVTLSCSPISGHRSVSWYQQTPGQGLQFLFEYFSETQRNKGNFPGRFSGRQFSNSRSEMNVSTLELGDSALYLCASSLGPNTYEQYFGPGTRLTVT.

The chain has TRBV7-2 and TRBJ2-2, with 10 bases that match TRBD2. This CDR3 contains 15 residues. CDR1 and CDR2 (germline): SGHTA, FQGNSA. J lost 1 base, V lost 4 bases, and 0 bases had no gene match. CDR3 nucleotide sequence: TGTGCCAGCAGCTGGACTAGCGGGAACACCGGGGAGCTGTTTTTT. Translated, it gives CASSWTSGNTGELFF.

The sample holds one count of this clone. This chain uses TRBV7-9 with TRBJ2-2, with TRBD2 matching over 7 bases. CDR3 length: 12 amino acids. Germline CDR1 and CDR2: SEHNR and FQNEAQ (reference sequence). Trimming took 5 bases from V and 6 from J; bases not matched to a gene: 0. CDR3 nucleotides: TGTGCCAGCAGCCGGGGGGCCGGGGAGCTGTTTTTT. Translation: CASSRGAGELFF.

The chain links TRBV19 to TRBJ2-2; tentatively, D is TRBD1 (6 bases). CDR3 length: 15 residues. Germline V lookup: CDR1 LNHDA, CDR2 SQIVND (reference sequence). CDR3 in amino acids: CASGDRRKNTGELFF. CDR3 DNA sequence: TGTGCGAGCGGCGACAGGCGGAAGAACACCGGGGAGCTGTTTTTT.

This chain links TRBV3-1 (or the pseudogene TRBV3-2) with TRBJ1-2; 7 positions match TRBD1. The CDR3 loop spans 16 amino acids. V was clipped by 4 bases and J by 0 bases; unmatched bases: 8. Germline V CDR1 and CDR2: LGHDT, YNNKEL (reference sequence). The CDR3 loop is CASSPLGTGANYGYTF. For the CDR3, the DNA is TGTGCCAGCAGCCCCCTCGGAACAGGGGCTAACTATGGCTACACCTTC.

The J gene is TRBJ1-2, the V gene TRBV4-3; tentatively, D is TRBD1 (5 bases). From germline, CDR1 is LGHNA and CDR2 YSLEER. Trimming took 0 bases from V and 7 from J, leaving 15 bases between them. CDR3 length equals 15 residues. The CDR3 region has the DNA TGCGCCAGCAGCCAAGATCTCGATCAGGGTGTTGGCTACACCTTC. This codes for CASSQDLDQGVGYTF.

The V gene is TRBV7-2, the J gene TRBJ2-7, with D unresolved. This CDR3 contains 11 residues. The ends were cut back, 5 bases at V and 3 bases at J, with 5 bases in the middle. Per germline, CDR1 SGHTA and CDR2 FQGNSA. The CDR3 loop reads CASSRGYEQYF. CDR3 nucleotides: TGTGCCAGCAGCCGCGGCTACGAGCAGTACTTC.

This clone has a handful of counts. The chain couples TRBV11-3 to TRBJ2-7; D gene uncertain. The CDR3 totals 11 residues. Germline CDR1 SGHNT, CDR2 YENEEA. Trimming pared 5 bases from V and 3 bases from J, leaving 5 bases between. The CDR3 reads CASSVSYEQYF. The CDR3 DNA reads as TGTGCCAGCAGCGTGAGCTACGAGCAGTACTTC.

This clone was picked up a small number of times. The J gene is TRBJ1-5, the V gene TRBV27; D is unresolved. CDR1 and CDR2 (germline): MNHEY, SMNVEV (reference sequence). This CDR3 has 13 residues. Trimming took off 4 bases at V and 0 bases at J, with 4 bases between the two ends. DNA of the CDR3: TGTGCCAGCAGTTCTTATAGCAATCAGCCCCAGCATTTT. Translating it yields CASSSYSNQPQHF.

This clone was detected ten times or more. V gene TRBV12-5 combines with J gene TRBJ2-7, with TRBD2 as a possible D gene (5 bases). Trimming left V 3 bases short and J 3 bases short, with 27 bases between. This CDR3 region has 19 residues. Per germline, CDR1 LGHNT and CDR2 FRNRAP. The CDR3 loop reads CASGFPRWGVGGLFYEQYF. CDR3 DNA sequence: TGTGCTAGTGGTTTCCCCCGGTGGGGAGTAGGAGGACTGTTCTACGAGCAGTACTTC. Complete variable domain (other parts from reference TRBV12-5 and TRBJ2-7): DARVTQTPRHKVTEMGQEVTMRCQPILGHNTVFWYRQTMMQGLELLAYFRNRAPLDDSGMPKDRFSAEMPDATLATLKIQPSEPRDSAVYFCASGFPRWGVGGLFYEQYFGPGTRLTVT.

In nucleotides, the CDR3 is TGCGCCAGCAGTCGGACTAGGTCAAGCGATGAGCAGTTCTTC. Translated: CASSRTRSSDEQFF. V gene TRBV10-2 combines with J gene TRBJ2-1; 7 positions agree with TRBD2. CDR3 size: 14 residues. V lost 5 bases to trimming and J lost 8 bases; unmatched junction nucleotides: 9. Per the germline V gene, CDR1 is WSHSY and CDR2 is SAAADI.

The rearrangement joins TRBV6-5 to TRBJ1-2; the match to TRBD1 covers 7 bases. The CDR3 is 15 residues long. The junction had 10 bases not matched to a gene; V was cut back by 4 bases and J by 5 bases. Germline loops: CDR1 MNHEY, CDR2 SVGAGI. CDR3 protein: CASSSFRQGLYGYTF. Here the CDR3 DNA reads TGTGCCAGCAGTTCCTTCAGACAGGGCCTATATGGCTACACCTTC.

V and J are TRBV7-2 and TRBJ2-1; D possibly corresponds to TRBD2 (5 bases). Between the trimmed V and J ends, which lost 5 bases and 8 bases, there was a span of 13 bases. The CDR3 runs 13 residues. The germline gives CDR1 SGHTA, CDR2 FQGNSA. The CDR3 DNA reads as TGTGCCAGCAGCCAAGGGCTCGGGGATGAGCAGTTCTTC. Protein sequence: CASSQGLGDEQFF.

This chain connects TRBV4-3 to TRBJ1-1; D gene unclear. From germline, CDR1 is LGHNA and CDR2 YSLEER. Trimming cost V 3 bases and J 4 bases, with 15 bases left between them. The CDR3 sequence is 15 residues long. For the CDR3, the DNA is TGCGCCAGCAGCCAGACCCCGGGAGTGGGCACTGAAGCTTTCTTT. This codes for CASSQTPGVGTEAFF.

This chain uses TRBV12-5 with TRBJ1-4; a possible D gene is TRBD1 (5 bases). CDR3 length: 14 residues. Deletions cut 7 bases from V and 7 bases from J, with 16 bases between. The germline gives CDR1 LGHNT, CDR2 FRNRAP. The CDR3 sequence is CASALSGGFEKLFF. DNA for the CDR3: TGTGCTAGTGCCCTATCTGGGGGGTTTGAAAAACTGTTTTTT.

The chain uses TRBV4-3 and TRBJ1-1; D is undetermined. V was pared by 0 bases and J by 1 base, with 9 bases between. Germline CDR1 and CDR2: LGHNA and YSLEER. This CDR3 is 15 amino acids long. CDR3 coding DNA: TGCGCCAGCAGCCAAGATCCGGGAACGAACACTGAAGCTTTCTTT. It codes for CASSQDPGTNTEAFF.

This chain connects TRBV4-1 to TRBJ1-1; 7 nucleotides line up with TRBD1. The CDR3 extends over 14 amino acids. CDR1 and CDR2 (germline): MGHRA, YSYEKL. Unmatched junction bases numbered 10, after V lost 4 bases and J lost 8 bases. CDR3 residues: CASSRSRGSAEAFF. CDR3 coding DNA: TGCGCCAGCAGCCGTAGCAGGGGGTCGGCAGAAGCTTTCTTT.

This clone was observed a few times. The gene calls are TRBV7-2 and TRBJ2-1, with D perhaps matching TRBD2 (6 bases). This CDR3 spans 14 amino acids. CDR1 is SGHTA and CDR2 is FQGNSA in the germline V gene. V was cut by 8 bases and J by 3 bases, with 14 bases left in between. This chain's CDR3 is CASGRGSSYNEQFF. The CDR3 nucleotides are TGTGCCAGCGGGCGGGGTTCAAGCTACAATGAGCAGTTCTTC.

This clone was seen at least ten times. The CDR3 loop is CASSQGQRDGYTF. The CDR3, as DNA: TGTGCCAGCAGCCAAGGACAGAGAGATGGCTACACCTTC. This chain uses TRBV3-1 (or the pseudogene TRBV3-2) with TRBJ1-2, with a tentative D call TRBD1 (5 bases). V was shortened by 1 base and J by 6 bases, with 9 bases between the two germline ends. Per germline, CDR1 LGHDT and CDR2 YNNKEL (reference sequence). This CDR3 spans 13 amino acids.

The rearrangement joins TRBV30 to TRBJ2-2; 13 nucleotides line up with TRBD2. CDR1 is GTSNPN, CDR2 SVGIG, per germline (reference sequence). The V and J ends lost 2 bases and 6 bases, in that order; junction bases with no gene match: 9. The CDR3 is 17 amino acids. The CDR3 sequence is CAWSRTSGRFSAGELFF. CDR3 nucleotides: TGTGCCTGGAGTCGGACTAGCGGGAGATTTAGCGCCGGGGAGCTGTTTTTT.

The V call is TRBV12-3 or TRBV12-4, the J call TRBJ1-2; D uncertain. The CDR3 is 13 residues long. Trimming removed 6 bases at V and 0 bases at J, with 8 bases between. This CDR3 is CASSSETNYGYTF. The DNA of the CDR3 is TGTGCCAGCAGCTCGGAGACTAACTATGGCTACACCTTC.

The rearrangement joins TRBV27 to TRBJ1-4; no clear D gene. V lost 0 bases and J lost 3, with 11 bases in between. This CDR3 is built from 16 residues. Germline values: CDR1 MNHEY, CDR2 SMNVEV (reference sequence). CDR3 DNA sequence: TGTGCCAGCAGTTTATCGTCAGTAGCCCCTAATGAAAAACTGTTTTTT. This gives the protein CASSLSSVAPNEKLFF.

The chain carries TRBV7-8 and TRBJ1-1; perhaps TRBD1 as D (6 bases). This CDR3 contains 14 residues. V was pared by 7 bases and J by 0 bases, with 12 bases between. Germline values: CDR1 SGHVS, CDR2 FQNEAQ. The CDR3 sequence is CASNLRGMNTEAFF. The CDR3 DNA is TGTGCCAGCAATTTGAGGGGGATGAACACTGAAGCTTTCTTT.

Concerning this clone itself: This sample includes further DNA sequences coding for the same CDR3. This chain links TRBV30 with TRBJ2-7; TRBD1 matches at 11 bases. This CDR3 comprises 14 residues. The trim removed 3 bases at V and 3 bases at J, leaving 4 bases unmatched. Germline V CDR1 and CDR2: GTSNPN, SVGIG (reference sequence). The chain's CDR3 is CAWSVGTGGYEQYF. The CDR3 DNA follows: TGTGCCTGGAGCGTTGGGACAGGGGGCTACGAGCAGTACTTC.